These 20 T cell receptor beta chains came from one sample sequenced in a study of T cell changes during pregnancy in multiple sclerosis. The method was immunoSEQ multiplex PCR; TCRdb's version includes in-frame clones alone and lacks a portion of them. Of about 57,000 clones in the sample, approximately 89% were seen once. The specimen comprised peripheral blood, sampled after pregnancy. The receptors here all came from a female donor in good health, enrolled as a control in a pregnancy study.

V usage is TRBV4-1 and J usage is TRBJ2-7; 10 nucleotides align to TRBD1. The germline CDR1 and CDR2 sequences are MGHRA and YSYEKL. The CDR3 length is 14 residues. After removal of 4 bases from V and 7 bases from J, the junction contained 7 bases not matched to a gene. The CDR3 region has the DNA TGCGCCAGCAGCCGACCGGGACAGGGGAGGGAGCAGTACTTC. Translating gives CASSRPGQGREQYF.

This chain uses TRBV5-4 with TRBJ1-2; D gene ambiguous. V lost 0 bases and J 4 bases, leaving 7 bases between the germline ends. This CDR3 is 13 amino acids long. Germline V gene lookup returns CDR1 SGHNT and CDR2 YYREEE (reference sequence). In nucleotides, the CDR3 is TGTGCCAGCAGCTTGGCGGAGGGCTATGGCTACACCTTC. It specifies CASSLAEGYGYTF.

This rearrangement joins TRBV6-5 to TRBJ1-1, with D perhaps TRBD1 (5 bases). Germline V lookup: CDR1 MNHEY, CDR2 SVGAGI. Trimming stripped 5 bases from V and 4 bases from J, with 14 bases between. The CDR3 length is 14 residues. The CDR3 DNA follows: TGTGCCAGCAGTACTACTTGGGGGGGCACTGAAGCTTTCTTT. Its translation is CASSTTWGGTEAFF.

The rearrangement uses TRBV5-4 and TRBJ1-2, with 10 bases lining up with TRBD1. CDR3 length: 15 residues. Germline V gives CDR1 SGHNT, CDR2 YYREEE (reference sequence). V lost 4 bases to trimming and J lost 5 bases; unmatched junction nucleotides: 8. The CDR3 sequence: CASSPRDRGSYGYTF. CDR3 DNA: TGTGCCAGCAGCCCCCGGGACAGGGGCTCTTATGGCTACACCTTC.

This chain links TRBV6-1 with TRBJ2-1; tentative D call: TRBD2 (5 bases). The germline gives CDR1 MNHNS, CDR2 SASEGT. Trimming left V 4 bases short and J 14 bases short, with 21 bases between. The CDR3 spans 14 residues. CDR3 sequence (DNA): TGTGCCAGCAGTGTCTTTGGTCGCGCAGCGGTGGAGTTCTTC. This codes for CASSVFGRAAVEFF.

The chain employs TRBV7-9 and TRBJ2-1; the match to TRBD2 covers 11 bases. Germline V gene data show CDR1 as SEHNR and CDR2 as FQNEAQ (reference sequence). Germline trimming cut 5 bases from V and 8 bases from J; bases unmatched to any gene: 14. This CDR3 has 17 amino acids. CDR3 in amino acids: CASSPRTSGLLWDEQFF. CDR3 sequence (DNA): TGTGCCAGCAGCCCTCGGACTAGCGGGCTTCTATGGGATGAGCAGTTCTTC.

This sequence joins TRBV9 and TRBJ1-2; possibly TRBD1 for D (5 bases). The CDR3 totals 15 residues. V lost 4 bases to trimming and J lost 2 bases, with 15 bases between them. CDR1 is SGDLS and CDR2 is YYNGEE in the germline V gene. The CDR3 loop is CASSPTGGGNYGYTF. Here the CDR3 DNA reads TGTGCCAGCAGCCCTACGGGGGGTGGGAACTATGGCTACACCTTC.

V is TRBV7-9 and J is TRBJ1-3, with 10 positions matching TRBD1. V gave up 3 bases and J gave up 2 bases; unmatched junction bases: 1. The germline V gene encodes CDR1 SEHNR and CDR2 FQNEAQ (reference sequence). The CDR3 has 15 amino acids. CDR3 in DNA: TGTGCCAGCAGCTTTGACAGGGGGCCTGGAAACACCATATATTTT. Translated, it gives CASSFDRGPGNTIYF. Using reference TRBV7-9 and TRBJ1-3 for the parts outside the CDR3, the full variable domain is DTGVSQNPRHKITKRGQNVTFRCDPISEHNRLYWYRQTLGQGPEFLTYFQNEAQLEKSRLLSDRFSAERPKGSFSTLEIQRTEQGDSAMYLCASSFDRGPGNTIYFGEGSWLTVV.

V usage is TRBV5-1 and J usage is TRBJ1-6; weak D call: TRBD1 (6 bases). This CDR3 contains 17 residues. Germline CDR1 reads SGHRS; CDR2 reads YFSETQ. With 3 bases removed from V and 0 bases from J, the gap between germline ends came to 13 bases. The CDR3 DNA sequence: TGCGCCAGCAGCTCCTCACAGGGTAGCTCCTATAATTCACCCCTCCACTTT. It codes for CASSSSQGSSYNSPLHF.

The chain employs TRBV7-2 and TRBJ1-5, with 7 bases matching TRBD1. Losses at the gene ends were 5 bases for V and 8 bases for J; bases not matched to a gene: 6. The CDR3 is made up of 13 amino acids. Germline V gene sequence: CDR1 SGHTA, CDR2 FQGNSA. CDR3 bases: TGTGCCAGCAGCCCTCGGGACAGCGAGCCCCAGCATTTT. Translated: CASSPRDSEPQHF.

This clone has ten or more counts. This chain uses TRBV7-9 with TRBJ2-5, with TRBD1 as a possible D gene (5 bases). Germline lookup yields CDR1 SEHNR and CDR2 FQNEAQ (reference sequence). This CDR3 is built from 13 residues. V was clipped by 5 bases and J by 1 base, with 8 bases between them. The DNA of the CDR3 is TGTGCCAGCAGCCTCGACAGCCAAGAGACCCAGTACTTC. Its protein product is CASSLDSQETQYF. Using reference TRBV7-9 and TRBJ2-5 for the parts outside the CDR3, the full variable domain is DTGVSQNPRHKITKRGQNVTFRCDPISEHNRLYWYRQTLGQGPEFLTYFQNEAQLEKSRLLSDRFSAERPKGSFSTLEIQRTEQGDSAMYLCASSLDSQETQYFGPGTRLLVL.

The CDR3 nucleotides are TGTGCCAGCAGCGTAGTGGCGGAGGGGAACAATGAGCAGTTCTTC. As protein: CASSVVAEGNNEQFF. The chain couples TRBV9 to TRBJ2-1, with D possibly being TRBD2 (6 bases). Trimming pared 0 bases from V and 5 bases from J, leaving 12 bases between. Germline lookup yields CDR1 SGDLS and CDR2 YYNGEE. The CDR3 totals 15 residues.

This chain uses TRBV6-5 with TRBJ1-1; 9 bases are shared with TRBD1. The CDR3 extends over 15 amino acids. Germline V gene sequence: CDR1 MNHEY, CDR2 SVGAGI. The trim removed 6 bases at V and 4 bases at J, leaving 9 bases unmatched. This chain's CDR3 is CASREQGAGITEAFF. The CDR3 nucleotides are TGTGCCAGCAGAGAACAGGGGGCAGGAATCACTGAAGCTTTCTTT.

The CDR3 loop is CASSPQGQAKNIQYF. The CDR3 bases are TGTGCCAGCTCACCCCAGGGGCAAGCCAAAAACATTCAGTACTTC. This rearrangement joins TRBV18 to TRBJ2-4; D perhaps matches TRBD1 (6 bases). Trimming removed 3 bases at V and 0 bases at J, with 9 bases between. This CDR3 has 15 amino acids. Germline V gene sequence: CDR1 KGHSH, CDR2 LQKENI.

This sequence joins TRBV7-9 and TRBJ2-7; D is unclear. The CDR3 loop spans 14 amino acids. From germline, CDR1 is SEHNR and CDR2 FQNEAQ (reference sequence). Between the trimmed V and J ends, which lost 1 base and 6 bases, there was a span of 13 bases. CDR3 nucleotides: TGTGCCAGCAGCTTAGGAATATCCACGGGCGAGCAGTACTTC. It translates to CASSLGISTGEQYF. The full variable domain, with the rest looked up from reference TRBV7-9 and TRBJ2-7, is DTGVSQNPRHKITKRGQNVTFRCDPISEHNRLYWYRQTLGQGPEFLTYFQNEAQLEKSRLLSDRFSAERPKGSFSTLEIQRTEQGDSAMYLCASSLGISTGEQYFGPGTRLTVT.

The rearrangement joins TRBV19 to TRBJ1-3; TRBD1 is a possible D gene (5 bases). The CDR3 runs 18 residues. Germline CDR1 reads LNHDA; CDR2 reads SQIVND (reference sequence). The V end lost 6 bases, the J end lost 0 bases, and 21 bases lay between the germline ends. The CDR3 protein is CASSPPAGRPGSGNTIYF. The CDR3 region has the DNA TGTGCCAGTAGCCCGCCGGCAGGGCGACCAGGCTCTGGAAACACCATATATTTT. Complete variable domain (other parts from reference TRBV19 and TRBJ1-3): DGGITQSPKYLFRKEGQNVTLSCEQNLNHDAMYWYRQDPGQGLRLIYYSQIVNDFQKGDIAEGYSVSREKKESFPLTVTSAQKNPTAFYLCASSPPAGRPGSGNTIYFGEGSWLTVV.

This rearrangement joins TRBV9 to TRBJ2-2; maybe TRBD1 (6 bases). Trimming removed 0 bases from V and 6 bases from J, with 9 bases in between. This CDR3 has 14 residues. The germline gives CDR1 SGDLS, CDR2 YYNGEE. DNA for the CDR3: TGTGCCAGCAGCGTAGTCGCAGGGGCCGGGGAGCTGTTTTTT. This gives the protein CASSVVAGAGELFF.

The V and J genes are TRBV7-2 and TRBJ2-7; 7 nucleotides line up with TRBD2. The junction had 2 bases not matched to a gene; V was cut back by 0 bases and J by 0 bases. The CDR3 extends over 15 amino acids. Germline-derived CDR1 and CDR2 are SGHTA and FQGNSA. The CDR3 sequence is CASSLAGGSSYEQYF. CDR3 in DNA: TGTGCCAGCAGCTTAGCGGGAGGGTCCTCCTACGAGCAGTACTTC.

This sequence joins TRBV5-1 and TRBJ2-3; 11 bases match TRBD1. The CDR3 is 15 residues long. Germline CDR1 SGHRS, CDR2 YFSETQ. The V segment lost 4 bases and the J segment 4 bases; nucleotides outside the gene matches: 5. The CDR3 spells CASSIGQGASDTQYF. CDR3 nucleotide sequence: TGCGCCAGCAGCATTGGACAGGGGGCATCAGATACGCAGTATTTT. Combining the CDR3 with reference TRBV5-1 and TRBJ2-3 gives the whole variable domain KAGVTQTPRYLIKTRGQQVTLSCSPISGHRSVSWYQQTPGQGLQFLFEYFSETQRNKGNFPGRFSGRQFSNSRSEMNVSTLELGDSALYLCASSIGQGASDTQYFGPGTRLTVL.

The CDR3 here is CSVEEIIGQPQHF. As DNA, the CDR3 is TGCAGCGTTGAAGAAATCATCGGTCAGCCCCAGCATTTT. The chain combines TRBV29-1 with TRBJ1-5; D is uncertain. The CDR3 spans 13 residues. The V gene's germline CDR1 is SQVTM and CDR2 ANQGSEA. Trimming took off 0 bases at V and 6 bases at J, with 9 bases between the two ends.